Shown below are 25 T cell receptor beta chains from a single sample sequenced in a study of T cell clonotyping in hematopoietic cell transplantation. Profiled with immunoSEQ multiplex PCR; TCRdb holds only in-frame clones, not every one. This table holds around 25,000 clones, about 94% found once. Sequenced: peripheral blood mononuclear cells. The receptors here all came from a man in his fifties or sixties in good health. Some clones in this sample may be carry-over from other donors' samples.

The chain combines TRBV27 with TRBJ1-2; D remains unclear. V was pared by 4 bases and J by 8 bases, with 11 bases between. Germline V gives CDR1 MNHEY, CDR2 SMNVEV (reference sequence). The CDR3 length is 12 residues. The DNA for the CDR3 is TGTGCCAGCAGTTCCAGAGGGATCGGCTACACCTTC. Residues: CASSSRGIGYTF.

The CDR3: CASSVGGTTGGNIQYF. CDR3 DNA: TGTGCCAGCAGCGTCGGGGGCACTACAGGGGGCAACATTCAGTACTTC. V and J are TRBV25-1 and TRBJ2-4; 9 nucleotides align to TRBD1. CDR3 size: 16 residues. Germline V gene lookup returns CDR1 MGHDK and CDR2 SYGVNS. With V trimmed by 6 bases and J by 7 bases, 13 bases remained unmatched.

The V and J genes are TRBV7-2 and TRBJ1-2; D ambiguous. The CDR3 length is 13 residues. Germline values: CDR1 SGHTA, CDR2 FQGNSA. V lost 8 bases and J lost 2, with 12 bases in between. CDR3 protein: CASAPTRNYGYTF. CDR3 bases: TGTGCCAGCGCTCCAACAAGAAACTATGGCTACACCTTC.

The chain uses TRBV4-3 and TRBJ2-7; 9 bases line up with TRBD1. There are 16 residues in the CDR3. The V and J ends lost 4 bases and 4 bases, in that order; junction bases with no gene match: 11. Germline-derived CDR1 and CDR2 are LGHNA and YSLEER. The CDR3 loop is CASSRIDGQGWYEQYF. The CDR3 nucleotides are TGCGCCAGCAGCCGAATCGATGGACAGGGGTGGTACGAGCAGTACTTC.

This sequence joins TRBV15 and TRBJ1-3; the D gene is possibly TRBD1 (6 bases). Germline CDR1 and CDR2: LNHNV and YYDKDF (reference sequence). This CDR3 is built from 16 residues. Between the trimmed V and J ends, which lost 0 bases and 0 bases, there was a span of 9 bases. The CDR3 is CATSREGHLSGNTIYF. CDR3 nucleotide sequence: TGTGCCACCAGCAGAGAGGGACATCTCTCTGGAAACACCATATATTTT. The entire variable domain, with the rest obtained from reference TRBV15 and TRBJ1-3, is as follows: DAMVIQNPRYQVTQFGKPVTLSCSQTLNHNVMYWYQQKSSQAPKLLFHYYDKDFNNEADTPDNFQSRRPNTSFCFLDIRSPGLGDTAMYLCATSREGHLSGNTIYFGEGSWLTVV.

This clone was counted between two and nine times. The chain employs TRBV4-3 and TRBJ1-1; 8 nucleotides agree with TRBD1. The CDR3 has 16 residues. Trimming removed 1 base from V and 1 base from J; junction bases left unmatched: 5. From germline, CDR1 is LGHNA and CDR2 YSLEER. The CDR3 is CASSQAPGQENTEAFF. In nucleotides, the CDR3 is TGCGCCAGCAGCCAAGCTCCGGGACAGGAGAACACTGAAGCTTTCTTT.

This clone was counted once. This chain joins TRBV25-1 and TRBJ2-1; TRBD1 is a possible D gene (6 bases). The ends were cut back, 6 bases at V and 8 bases at J, with 20 bases in the middle. Germline loops: CDR1 MGHDK, CDR2 SYGVNS. This CDR3 region has 15 residues. CDR3 nucleotide sequence: TGTGCCAGCAGCGATGACAGGTACCCTGTCTATGAGCAGTTCTTC. This translates into CASSDDRYPVYEQFF.

The chain combines TRBV6-5 with TRBJ1-2; no firm D call. Germline loops: CDR1 MNHEY, CDR2 SVGAGI. V was pared by 5 bases and J by 1 base, with 14 bases between. The CDR3 is 15 residues long. CDR3 loop: CASSPDLGRNYGYTF. CDR3 nucleotide sequence: TGTGCCAGCAGTCCTGACCTCGGACGTAACTATGGCTACACCTTC.

The V call is TRBV25-1, the J call TRBJ1-1; no definite D call. This CDR3 has 14 amino acids. Trimming took 6 bases from V and 4 from J, leaving 15 bases between them. Germline V CDR1 and CDR2: MGHDK, SYGVNS. In nucleotides, the CDR3 is TGTGCCAGCAGCGTAGTAACGGCCGGCACTGAAGCTTTCTTT. This gives the protein CASSVVTAGTEAFF.

The J gene is TRBJ2-3, the V gene TRBV7-2; D unclear. The CDR3 totals 11 residues. V was trimmed by 6 bases and J by 3 bases, leaving 4 bases between them. The germline V gene has CDR1 SGHTA and CDR2 FQGNSA. This chain's CDR3 is CASRGTDTQYF. The CDR3 coding sequence is TGTGCCAGCAGGGGGACAGATACGCAGTATTTT.

The chain couples TRBV29-1 to TRBJ2-1; TRBD2 matches at 7 bases. The CDR3 is 14 residues long. Losses at the gene ends were 6 bases for V and 0 bases for J; bases not matched to a gene: 5. In germline, CDR1 is SQVTM, CDR2 ANQGSEA. The CDR3 loop is CSVSLASSYNEQFF. CDR3 bases: TGCAGCGTCTCACTAGCGAGCTCCTACAATGAGCAGTTCTTC.

The J gene is TRBJ1-2, the V gene TRBV29-1, with D maybe TRBD1 (6 bases). V lost 2 bases and J 6 bases, leaving 10 bases between the germline ends. The CDR3 length is 12 residues. Germline CDR1 and CDR2: SQVTM and ANQGSEA. The CDR3 here is CSVESGGNGYTF. CDR3 in DNA: TGCAGCGTTGAATCCGGGGGCAATGGCTACACCTTC.

The chain links TRBV9 to TRBJ2-2, with no clear D. Germline V gene sequence: CDR1 SGDLS, CDR2 YYNGEE. The CDR3 length is 13 residues. V lost 0 bases and J 6 bases, leaving 6 bases between the germline ends. The CDR3 sequence is CASSVGGAGELFF. In nucleotides, the CDR3 is TGTGCCAGCAGCGTAGGTGGGGCCGGGGAGCTGTTTTTT.

This chain's CDR3 is CASSLVVGSYEQYF. The CDR3 nucleotides read TGCGCCAGCAGCTTGGTCGTCGGATCCTACGAGCAGTACTTC. The chain employs TRBV5-1 and TRBJ2-7; D unresolved. The V end lost 0 bases, the J end lost 1 base, and 8 bases lay between the germline ends. Germline CDR1 and CDR2: SGHRS and YFSETQ. The CDR3 extends over 14 amino acids. Drawing the rest from reference TRBV5-1 and TRBJ2-7, the complete variable domain is KAGVTQTPRYLIKTRGQQVTLSCSPISGHRSVSWYQQTPGQGLQFLFEYFSETQRNKGNFPGRFSGRQFSNSRSEMNVSTLELGDSALYLCASSLVVGSYEQYFGPGTRLTVT.

The rearrangement uses TRBV29-1 and TRBJ1-5; 8 bases map to TRBD1. Germline V gives CDR1 SQVTM, CDR2 ANQGSEA. Trimming at V came to 5 bases and at J to 6 bases, leaving 3 bases not matched to a gene. The CDR3 totals 12 residues. The CDR3 bases are TGCAGCGTTACCGGGACAGGTCAGCCCCAGCATTTT. It encodes CSVTGTGQPQHF.

The V gene is TRBV30, the J gene TRBJ1-6; 8 positions match TRBD1. Germline V gene lookup returns CDR1 GTSNPN and CDR2 SVGIG (reference sequence). CDR3 length: 15 residues. V lost 4 bases and J lost 3; bases outside the gene matches: 5. In DNA form, the CDR3 reads TGTGCCTGGAACATAGGACAGGGCTATAATTCACCCCTCCACTTT. It codes for CAWNIGQGYNSPLHF.

The V and J genes are TRBV7-2 and TRBJ2-7; 11 bases agree with TRBD2. The CDR3 spans 19 residues. J was trimmed by 3 bases and V by 4 bases; bases with no gene match: 17. Germline values: CDR1 SGHTA, CDR2 FQGNSA. Here the CDR3 DNA reads TGTGCCAGCAGCTCCTCTCGTTTTAGCGGGGGGGCCAGGGTCTACGAGCAGTACTTC. Its translation is CASSSSRFSGGARVYEQYF.

V and J are TRBV9 and TRBJ1-2; 11 nucleotides match TRBD1. The CDR3 has 18 residues. V shed 4 bases, J shed 7 bases, and the junction held 18 bases outside the gene matches. The germline V gene has CDR1 SGDLS and CDR2 YYNGEE. CDR3 coding DNA: TGTGCCAGCAGCCAAGAGGGGATTTCGGACAGGGGGCAAACTGGCTACACCTTC. It yields the protein CASSQEGISDRGQTGYTF.

This rearrangement joins TRBV7-2 to TRBJ2-2, with D maybe TRBD2 (6 bases). CDR1 is SGHTA, CDR2 FQGNSA, per germline. The CDR3 loop spans 16 amino acids. Trimming pared 2 bases from V and 0 bases from J, leaving 10 bases between. CDR3 amino acids: CASSLFGGPNTGELFF. The CDR3 nucleotides read TGTGCCAGCAGCTTATTCGGGGGACCGAACACCGGGGAGCTGTTTTTT.

This sequence joins TRBV7-3 and TRBJ2-7; 12 nucleotides align to TRBD2. V dropped 5 bases and J dropped 7; count of bases not matched to a gene: 6. CDR1 is SGHTA and CDR2 is FQGTGA in the germline V gene. The CDR3 consists of 14 residues. CDR3 DNA sequence: TGTGCCAGCAGCCTCGCGACTAGCGGGGGTGAGCAGTACTTC. This encodes CASSLATSGGEQYF.

The chain joins TRBV19 to TRBJ2-5; either TRBD1 or TRBD2 may supply D (6 bases each). Germline V gene lookup returns CDR1 LNHDA and CDR2 SQIVND (reference sequence). Between the trimmed V and J ends, which lost 6 bases and 5 bases, there was a span of 19 bases. This CDR3 comprises 15 residues. CDR3 loop: CASSTMGGTRETQYF. In DNA, the CDR3 is TGTGCCAGTAGCACAATGGGGGGCACTCGGGAGACCCAGTACTTC.

This sequence joins TRBV30 and TRBJ1-4; 9 bases match TRBD1. There are 16 residues in the CDR3. V lost 2 bases, J lost 4 bases, and 8 bases stayed unmatched. Germline lookup yields CDR1 GTSNPN and CDR2 SVGIG (reference sequence). The CDR3 here is CAWSPATGGFNEKLFF. The DNA of the CDR3 is TGTGCCTGGAGTCCGGCTACAGGGGGCTTTAATGAAAAACTGTTTTTT.

The chain uses TRBV19 and TRBJ1-4; D gene unclear. This CDR3 has 16 amino acids. CDR1 LNHDA and CDR2 SQIVND come from the germline V gene (reference sequence). Trimming took 5 bases from V and 0 from J, leaving 13 bases between them. The CDR3 DNA is TGTGCCAGTAGTGCCTGGACGGACGCAACTAATGAAAAACTGTTTTTT. Protein product: CASSAWTDATNEKLFF.

V is TRBV5-1 and J is TRBJ1-1; tentative D call: TRBD1 (5 bases). The CDR3 loop spans 14 amino acids. Germline V CDR1 and CDR2: SGHRS, YFSETQ. Trimming took 5 bases from V and 1 from J, leaving 12 bases between them. The CDR3: CASSIGEANTEAFF. The CDR3 region has the DNA TGCGCCAGCAGTATAGGGGAGGCGAACACTGAAGCTTTCTTT.

V is TRBV5-1 and J is TRBJ2-1; 12 positions match TRBD1. The junction had 5 bases not matched to a gene; V was cut back by 4 bases and J by 6 bases. The CDR3 totals 15 residues. The germline V gene encodes CDR1 SGHRS and CDR2 YFSETQ. The CDR3 bases are TGCGCCAGCAGCAGGGACAGGGGGCGTCGCAATGAGCAGTTCTTC. Translated: CASSRDRGRRNEQFF.